The source of this T cell receptor beta chain is a study of identical twins. Trimming removed 1 base from V and 8 bases from J, with 2 bases in between. This CDR3 region has 11 residues. Broader study findings: Excess low generation probability was seen in twin-shared out-of-frame alpha sequences. Its conclusions, products of cross-sectional statistical analysis, did not come from following the same donors.

This clonotype has a count of ten or more. Its target is not known. Each CDR3 protein gets one entry after TCRdb re-called the 5' RACE reads with MiXCR. This table holds 200,000 or so distinct CDR3 sequences, about 7.5% found once. This same sample was also part of a study on yellow fever vaccine responses in identical twins.

Sequenced sample: memory (CD45RO+) T cells sorted from blood. This rearrangement joins TRBV12-3 or TRBV12-4 to TRBJ1-4; D remains ambiguous. The clonotype originates from a young woman in good health. The CDR3, as DNA: TGTGCCAGCAGTTTAGAAGAAAAACTGTTTTTT. It yields the protein CASSLEEKLFF.